This T cell receptor beta chain came from a study of T cell responses to AZD1222 COVID-19 vaccine. On this clone itself: Its matching antigen is unknown.

Clones were read by immunoSEQ multiplex PCR, and TCRdb kept only the in-frame ones, dropping some. The sample has around 100,000 clones; 80% to 90% are singletons. Whole-study results and caveats: Rises in breadth and depth of Spike-specific TCRs came after two AZD1222 doses. Clonal diversity was possibly underestimated, and white British individuals and females predominated among donors.

CDR1 and CDR2 (germline): MNHEY, SVGAGI. The CDR3 has 14 amino acids. The V end lost 0 bases, the J end lost 6 bases, and 11 bases lay between the germline ends. Here the sequenced sample was peripheral blood, taken on day 0 of MenACWY control vaccination. This TCR derives from an adult in good health. V gene TRBV6-5 combines with J gene TRBJ1-1; tentative D call: TRBD1 (5 bases). The CDR3 protein is CASSYSGRVPEAFF. CDR3 in DNA: TGTGCCAGCAGTTACTCTGGCAGGGTCCCTGAAGCTTTCTTT.